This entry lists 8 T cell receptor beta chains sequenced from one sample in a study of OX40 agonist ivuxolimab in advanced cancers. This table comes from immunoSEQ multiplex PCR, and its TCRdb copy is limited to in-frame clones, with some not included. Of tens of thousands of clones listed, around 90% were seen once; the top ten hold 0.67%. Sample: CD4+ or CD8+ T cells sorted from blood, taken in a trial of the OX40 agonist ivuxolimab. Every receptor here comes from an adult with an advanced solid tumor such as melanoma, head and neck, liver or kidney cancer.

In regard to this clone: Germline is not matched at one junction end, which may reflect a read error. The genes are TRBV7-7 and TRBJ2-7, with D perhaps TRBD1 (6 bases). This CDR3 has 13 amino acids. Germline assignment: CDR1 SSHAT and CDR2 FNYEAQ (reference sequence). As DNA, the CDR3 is TGTGCTAGCAGCTTAAACAGGGATCACGAGCAGTACTTC. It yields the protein CASSLNRDHEQYF.

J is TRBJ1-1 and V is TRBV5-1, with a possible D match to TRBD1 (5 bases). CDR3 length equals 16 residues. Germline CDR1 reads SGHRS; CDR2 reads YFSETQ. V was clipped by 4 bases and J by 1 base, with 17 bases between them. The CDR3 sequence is CASSGGLPGPNTEAFF. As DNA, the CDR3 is TGCGCCAGCAGCGGGGGACTTCCGGGGCCGAACACTGAAGCTTTCTTT.

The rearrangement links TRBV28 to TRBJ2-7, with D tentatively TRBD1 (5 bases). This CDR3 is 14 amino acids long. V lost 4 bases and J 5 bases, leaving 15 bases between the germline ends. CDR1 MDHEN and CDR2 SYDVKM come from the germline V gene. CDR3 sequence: CASSSPGRADEQYF. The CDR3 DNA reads TGTGCCAGCAGTTCCCCGGGCAGGGCGGACGAGCAGTACTTC.

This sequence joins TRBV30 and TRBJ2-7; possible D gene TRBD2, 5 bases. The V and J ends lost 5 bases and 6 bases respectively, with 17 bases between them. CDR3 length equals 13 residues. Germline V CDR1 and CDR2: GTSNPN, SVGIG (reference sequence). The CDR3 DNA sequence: TGTGCCTGGGCTGCCCGAGAACGGGGCGAGCAGTACTTC. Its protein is CAWAARERGEQYF.

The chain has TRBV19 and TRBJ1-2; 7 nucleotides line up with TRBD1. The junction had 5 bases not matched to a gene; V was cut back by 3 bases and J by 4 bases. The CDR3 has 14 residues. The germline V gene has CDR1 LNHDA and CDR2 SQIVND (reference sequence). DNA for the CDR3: TGTGCCAGTAGTATTGAACAGGGGACCTATGGCTACACCTTC. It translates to CASSIEQGTYGYTF.

Here the CDR3 reads CASSLGLAGGSGDEQYF. Written as DNA, the CDR3 is TGTGCCAGCAGCCTGGGACTAGCGGGAGGTTCCGGGGACGAGCAGTACTTC. The chain links TRBV5-6 to TRBJ2-7, with 15 bases aligning to TRBD2. The germline gives CDR1 SGHDT, CDR2 YYEEEE. This CDR3 comprises 17 residues. Unmatched junction bases numbered 10, after V lost 4 bases and J lost 5 bases.

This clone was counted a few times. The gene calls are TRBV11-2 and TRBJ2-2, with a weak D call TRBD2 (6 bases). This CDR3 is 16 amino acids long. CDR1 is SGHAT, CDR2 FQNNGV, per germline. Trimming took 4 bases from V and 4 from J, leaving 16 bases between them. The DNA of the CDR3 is TGTGCCAGCAGCTCGGACTATGGACCAGCCACCGGGGAGCTGTTTTTT. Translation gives CASSSDYGPATGELFF.

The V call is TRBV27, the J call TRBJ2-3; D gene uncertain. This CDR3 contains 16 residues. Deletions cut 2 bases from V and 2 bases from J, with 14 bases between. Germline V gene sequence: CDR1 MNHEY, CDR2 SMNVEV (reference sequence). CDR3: CASSLRSQGTTDTQYF. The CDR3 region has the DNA TGTGCCAGCAGTTTAAGGTCCCAAGGAACCACAGATACGCAGTATTTT.